These 19 T cell receptor beta chains share one sample of origin, sequenced in a study of T cell changes during pregnancy in multiple sclerosis. TCRdb's table, derived via immunoSEQ multiplex PCR, lists solely in-frame clones and lacks some. The data contain 39,000 or so clones, about nine tenths of them seen just once; the ten biggest clones take up roughly 0.38%. The material sequenced was CD4+ T cells from peripheral blood mononuclear cells, taken after pregnancy. All receptors come from a female donor in good health, enrolled as a control in a pregnancy study.

The chain employs TRBV12-5 and TRBJ2-1; D not certain. V lost 1 base and J lost 1, with 8 bases in between. The germline V gene has CDR1 LGHNT and CDR2 FRNRAP. The CDR3 runs to 15 residues. CDR3 amino acids: CASGLGLISYNEQFF. In DNA form, the CDR3 reads TGTGCTAGTGGTTTGGGACTGATTTCCTACAATGAGCAGTTCTTC.

The chain joins TRBV27 to TRBJ2-2, with 9 positions matching TRBD2. This CDR3 comprises 14 residues. In germline, CDR1 is MNHEY, CDR2 SMNVEV (reference sequence). Trimming cost V 5 bases and J 7 bases; bases outside gene matches: 5. Here the CDR3 DNA reads TGTGCCAGCAGTCGGCGGGAGGGCCACGGGGAGCTGTTTTTT. As protein: CASSRREGHGELFF.

The rearrangement uses TRBV20-1 and TRBJ1-1, with D unclear. Germline assignment: CDR1 DFQATT and CDR2 SNEGSKA (reference sequence). This CDR3 is built from 11 residues. V lost 3 bases and J 6 bases, leaving 8 bases between the germline ends. The CDR3 reads CSASSSAEAFF. CDR3 bases: TGCAGTGCTAGCAGTTCCGCTGAAGCTTTCTTT.

This clone was seen just once. The rearrangement joins TRBV29-1 to TRBJ2-1; D might be TRBD2 (7 bases). There are 13 residues in the CDR3. Trimming cost V 4 bases and J 9 bases, with 16 bases left between them. Germline assignment: CDR1 SQVTM and CDR2 ANQGSEA. The CDR3 is CSVGRGGASEQFF. The CDR3 bases are TGCAGCGTTGGAAGGGGGGGGGCGTCTGAGCAGTTCTTC.

This clone was recorded once. The chain has TRBV2 and TRBJ1-1; D possibly corresponds to TRBD1 (5 bases). The CDR3 totals 14 residues. V was pared by 5 bases and J by 0 bases, with 10 bases between. CDR1 is SNHLY and CDR2 is FYNNEI in the germline V gene. The CDR3 nucleotides read TGTGCCAGCAGTCCCTTGACAGTGAACACTGAAGCTTTCTTT. Amino acid sequence: CASSPLTVNTEAFF.

The J gene is TRBJ1-1, the V gene TRBV5-6; maybe TRBD1 (5 bases). CDR1 is SGHDT and CDR2 is YYEEEE in the germline V gene. This CDR3 has 14 amino acids. Trimming removed 0 bases at V and 4 bases at J, with 10 bases between. The DNA of the CDR3 is TGTGCCAGCAGCTTGGCGGGGGAGAGCACTGAAGCTTTCTTT. It is translated as CASSLAGESTEAFF.

Sample share makes this clone medium-sized. The CDR3 DNA reads TGCAGCTCGAATAACCGGGACAGGGACAATGAGCAGTTCTTC. Protein product: CSSNNRDRDNEQFF. The chain has TRBV29-1 and TRBJ2-1, with 9 bases aligning to TRBD1. Germline V gene sequence: CDR1 SQVTM, CDR2 ANQGSEA. The CDR3 totals 14 residues. The junction had 10 bases not matched to a gene; V was cut back by 8 bases and J by 5 bases.

The rearrangement joins TRBV5-6 to TRBJ2-5; 10 bases align to TRBD2. Trimming removed 1 base from V and 2 bases from J; junction bases left unmatched: 5. CDR3 length: 16 amino acids. Germline-derived CDR1 and CDR2 are SGHDT and YYEEEE. The CDR3 bases are TGTGCCAGCAGCTTGATAAGGACTAGCGGACAAGAGACCCAGTACTTC. Encoded protein: CASSLIRTSGQETQYF.

The chain has TRBV30 and TRBJ1-1, with D possibly being TRBD1 (6 bases). Germline-derived CDR1 and CDR2 are GTSNPN and SVGIG (reference sequence). The CDR3 runs 14 residues. V lost 2 bases and J lost 4, with 14 bases in between. The DNA of the CDR3 is TGTGCCTGGAGTCTCAGGGGAAAAGTCACTGAAGCTTTCTTT. Residues: CAWSLRGKVTEAFF.

Here the CDR3 reads CAWRRGVNTGELFF. The CDR3, as DNA: TGTGCCTGGAGGCGGGGGGTTAACACCGGGGAGCTGTTTTTT. V and J are TRBV30 and TRBJ2-2; 8 nucleotides line up with TRBD2. The CDR3 sequence is 14 residues long. CDR1 is GTSNPN and CDR2 is SVGIG in the germline V gene (reference sequence). V dropped 3 bases and J dropped 2; count of bases not matched to a gene: 2.

This clone was counted a single time. The chain joins TRBV7-2 to TRBJ1-2, with TRBD1 identical over 7 bases. J was trimmed by 2 bases and V by 0 bases; bases with no gene match: 3. The germline V gene encodes CDR1 SGHTA and CDR2 FQGNSA. CDR3 length: 15 amino acids. Here the CDR3 reads CASSLALGQNYGYTF. The DNA for the CDR3 is TGTGCCAGCAGCTTAGCGCTGGGACAGAACTATGGCTACACCTTC. Combining the CDR3 with reference TRBV7-2 and TRBJ1-2 gives the whole variable domain GAGVSQSPSNKVTEKGKDVELRCDPISGHTALYWYRQSLGQGLEFLIYFQGNSAPDKSGLPSDRFSAERTGGSVSTLTIQRTQQEDSAVYLCASSLALGQNYGYTFGSGTRLTVV.

This clone appeared once. The chain joins TRBV27 to TRBJ1-1, with 7 bases that match TRBD1. The CDR3 sequence is 11 residues long. V lost 10 bases and J lost 7; bases outside the gene matches: 6. The germline V gene encodes CDR1 MNHEY and CDR2 SMNVEV (reference sequence). In nucleotides, the CDR3 is TGTGCCACTCTTCAGGGGGTTGAAGCTTTCTTT. Protein sequence: CATLQGVEAFF.

V and J are TRBV18 and TRBJ2-3; the D is unclear. This CDR3 comprises 13 residues. In germline, CDR1 is KGHSH, CDR2 LQKENI. V was pared by 3 bases and J by 2 bases, with 6 bases between. DNA for the CDR3: TGTGCCAGCTCACCCCCCGTCACAGATACGCAGTATTTT. Translation: CASSPPVTDTQYF.

The V call is TRBV19, the J call TRBJ2-5, with unresolved D. Germline V gives CDR1 LNHDA, CDR2 SQIVND (reference sequence). The CDR3 consists of 14 residues. V gave up 4 bases and J gave up 7 bases, with 16 bases separating them. The CDR3 bases are TGTGCCAGTAGTAGTGATGGCGGAACGGGGACCCAGTACTTC. This gives the protein CASSSDGGTGTQYF.

V and J are TRBV7-5 and TRBJ1-5; TRBD1, as called in the table, went unchecked against the DNA. TRBV7-5 constitutes a pseudogene. This CDR3 comprises 14 residues. In DNA form, the CDR3 reads TGTGCCAGAAGCTACGGGACAGGGAATCAGCCCCAGCATTTT. It specifies CARSYGTGNQPQHF.

As to this clone: Compared with germline, one end of the junction differs, possibly owing to a read error. Here the CDR3 DNA reads TGTGCTAGCAGCCCAGGACTGGGAAATTCACCCCTCCACTTT. Protein: CASSPGLGNSPLHF. The chain is built from TRBV7-7 and TRBJ1-6; D unclear. Germline CDR1 SSHAT, CDR2 FNYEAQ (reference sequence). The CDR3 extends over 14 amino acids.

V is TRBV7-2 and J is TRBJ2-1; 8 bases agree with TRBD2. Per the germline V gene, CDR1 is SGHTA and CDR2 is FQGNSA. V gave up 5 bases and J gave up 7 bases; unmatched junction bases: 13. The CDR3 runs to 16 residues. The CDR3 DNA is TGTGCCAGCAGCCTTTACGGGGGGACTAGGTCTAATGAGCAGTTCTTC. Translation: CASSLYGGTRSNEQFF.

V usage is TRBV5-1 and J usage is TRBJ2-3; tentative D call: TRBD1 (6 bases). Germline CDR1 is SGHRS and CDR2 is YFSETQ. Trimming stripped 4 bases from V and 0 bases from J, with 12 bases between. The CDR3 spans 15 residues. The CDR3 bases are TGCGCCAGCAGCCTGGCTAGGGGGAGCACAGATACGCAGTATTTT. Translated: CASSLARGSTDTQYF.

The chain couples TRBV5-1 to TRBJ1-2; 9 positions match TRBD1. With V trimmed by 4 bases and J by 2 bases, 9 bases remained unmatched. The V gene's germline CDR1 is SGHRS and CDR2 YFSETQ. The CDR3 spans 16 residues. The CDR3 bases are TGCGCCAGCAGCAGCCGGGACAGGGAAGCGAACTATGGCTACACCTTC. It codes for CASSSRDREANYGYTF. The whole variable domain, filled in from reference TRBV5-1 and TRBJ1-2, reads KAGVTQTPRYLIKTRGQQVTLSCSPISGHRSVSWYQQTPGQGLQFLFEYFSETQRNKGNFPGRFSGRQFSNSRSEMNVSTLELGDSALYLCASSSRDREANYGYTFGSGTRLTVV.